This TCR beta chain was observed in a study of regulatory T cells in long-lasting Graves disease (dated by TCRdb to 2020 to 2022). Turning to the overall study: In the newly diagnosed Graves' disease group, patients had been taking antithyroid drugs for less than 3 months. The study was conducted in China and was registered as a clinical trial. Persistent Graves' disease patients were compared with newly diagnosed Graves' disease patients by peripheral blood TCR sequencing and RNA sequencing. A total of roughly 33 samples underwent TCR sequencing: about 13 from persistent and around 20 from newly diagnosed Graves' disease patients. Broader findings and caveats from the paper: Sequencing and analysis were restricted to the TCR beta chain. Patients with persistent disease shared more public clonotypes (approximately 2,500) than newly diagnosed patients did (more than 900). Preferential use of TRBV28, TRBJ1-2 and TRBJ2-5 was observed in persistent disease, whereas TRBV20-1 and TRBJ2-1 were favored in newly diagnosed disease. Lower TCR Shannon entropy and fewer highly expanded clones were observed in persistent Graves' disease patients than in newly diagnosed patients, which suggested clonal expansion. As a limitation, the authors acknowledged that the small sample size may reduce accuracy. Only peripheral blood was studied, because thyroid tissue, the primary lesion, was inaccessible.

The CDR3, cysteine through phenylalanine, is 17 amino acids long. Here the CDR3 DNA is all that survives: 51 bases in frame from base 1. Trimming at the junction amounts to 6 bases on V and 4 bases on J, and the germline ends lie 19 bases apart. CDR1 and CDR2, looked up from the germline V gene, are SGHDN and FVKESK. The method behind the library was multiplex PCR. The listed sequencing device is Illumina HiSeq 4000. TCR beta libraries were built with iRepertoire HTBI primers and Arm-PCR amplification of CDR3 regions. Before sequencing, the PCR products underwent gel purification. On the study's bioinformatics: Across samples, fewer than 70 TRBV and 14 TRBJ segments were identified and used for gene usage analysis of CDR3 amino acid clonotypes. COPE and FqMerger were used to merge the filtered high-quality paired reads into contigs. BLAST was used to align contigs to IMGT TRBV, TRBD and TRBJ reference genes, with CDR3 defined following IMGT. Any clonotype with a frequency above 0.1% was counted as a highly expanded clone. Repertoire diversity was measured by Shannon entropy, and V-J evenness by the Gini coefficient. A clonotype found in more than one individual was treated as public. TCRdb trimmed public reads at Q25 via fastp, called clones via MiXCR and kept in-frame beta chains. Every entry covers one CDR3 protein and lists the most common genes and DNA from its rows. The V and J calls here are based on TCRdb, not the publication. Within this sample are some 370,000 distinct CDR3 sequences, with 10% to 15% of them counted one time only. The ten largest make up 15% to 20% of the sample.

In regard to this clonotype: What this receptor recognizes is not known. Per-nucleotide qualities are absent, and no much larger clonotype sits a single base away.

In the paper's terms, the time point label means: newly diagnosed GD, antithyroid drugs for less than 3 months. For both TCR sequencing and RNA sequencing, RNA was extracted from PBMCs using TRIzol. Graves' disease was diagnosed according to American Thyroid Association guidelines. The patients came from an endocrinology department in Xi'an, China. Each patient gave around 9.2 milliliters of peripheral blood, collected in an EDTA anticoagulant tube. Ficoll Paque Plus density gradient separation was used to isolate PBMCs, and no additional T cell sorting was done. An Agilent 2100 Bioanalyzer and agarose gel were used to check RNA quality, and a NanoDrop 2000 was used to measure RNA concentration. These data also featured in a second study, about T cells in Graves' hyperthyroidism and ophthalmopathy. The second study's paper adds: A patient counted as having stable Graves' hyperthyroidism if no progression to ophthalmopathy occurred over 18 months of follow-up. Hyperthyroidism patients were newly diagnosed, with disease duration under 2 months, and aged 18 to 65 years. Any patient with an uncontrolled infection, another autoimmune disease, pregnancy or lactation was excluded. Diagnoses were established on the basis of clinical symptoms, serum thyroxine and TRAb, thyroid ultrasound, and orbital computed tomography. The TCR CDR3 was subjected to a first round of RT-PCR using the HTBI primer set and the Qiagen OneStep RT-PCR kit. Most expanded thyroid clonotypes (frequency above 0.001) were also found in blood, which suggests that blood repertoires may mirror thyroid immune responses. Ophthalmopathy was separated from stable hyperthyroidism by a 13 V-J signature model, with roughly 88% sensitivity and about 81% specificity obtained in cross-validation and 80%/75% obtained in testing. In validation, the model predicted progression to ophthalmopathy with approximately 71% sensitivity and around 72% specificity, a median of approximately 6.7 months before onset. To identify distinguishing TCR V-J signatures, a discovery cohort of 95 to 100 patients was used, comprising 43 with Graves' ophthalmopathy and 57 with stable Graves' hyperthyroidism. An independent validation cohort of under 20 hyperthyroidism patients and approximately 15 patients who later progressed to ophthalmopathy tested prospective prediction of ophthalmopathy. The 75 to 100 discovery patients were randomly divided into training and test sets at a 7:3 ratio. Thyroid tissue and blood T-cell repertoires from six Graves' hyperthyroidism patients were also compared in the study. After sampling, hyperthyroidism patients received methimazole starting at 30 mg daily, and ophthalmopathy patients received high-dose intravenous methylprednisolone. Libraries were constructed in a second round of multiplex PCR, after which size selection and purification were carried out. Paired-end sequencing of the libraries was performed with 100 bp reads on an Illumina HiSeq2000. Raw data were processed with SOAPnuke, discarding reads with adapters, uncalled bases, mean Phred below 15, or no exact constant-primer or identifier match. High-quality paired reads were merged with COPE v1.2.5, and unique nucleotide sequences were defined as clonotypes. Clonotypes were aligned to IMGT TRBV, TRBD and TRBJ reference segments using MiTCR v1.1. Only V-J combinations with frequency above 0.0001, covering 98% to 99.2% of repertoires, were analysed. The TCS score was defined as the ratio of F50 (clonal expansion) to E x V (chaos), calculated using BLOSUM62-based TCRdist between CDR3 peptides within each V-J. Welch's t-statistics and random forest reduced 500 to 650 V-J features to under 15, which were used in a naive Bayes classifier (R e1071). Sample size was not statistically predetermined, and blinding of investigators to group allocation was not performed. According to the paper, TCR Vbeta CDR3 sequencing was carried out on about 140 peripheral blood samples, which came from 40 to 45 ophthalmopathy, 75 to 80 hyperthyroidism and roughly 17 progressor patients.

The material was peripheral blood mononuclear cells (PBMCs), obtained at new diagnosis, from a patient treated with antithyroid drugs. Rearrangement joined TRBV14 to TRBJ2-6; perhaps TRBD1 is the D gene, with 6 bases matching. The clonotype was recovered from a woman between 18 and 29 years old with Graves disease. Donor details come from another sample of the same person, matched by shared clones. This receptor carries the CDR3 CASSTWLTGSGANVLTF. The bases are TGTGCCAGCAGTACCTGGTTGACAGGTTCAGGGGCCAACGTCCTGACTTTC.